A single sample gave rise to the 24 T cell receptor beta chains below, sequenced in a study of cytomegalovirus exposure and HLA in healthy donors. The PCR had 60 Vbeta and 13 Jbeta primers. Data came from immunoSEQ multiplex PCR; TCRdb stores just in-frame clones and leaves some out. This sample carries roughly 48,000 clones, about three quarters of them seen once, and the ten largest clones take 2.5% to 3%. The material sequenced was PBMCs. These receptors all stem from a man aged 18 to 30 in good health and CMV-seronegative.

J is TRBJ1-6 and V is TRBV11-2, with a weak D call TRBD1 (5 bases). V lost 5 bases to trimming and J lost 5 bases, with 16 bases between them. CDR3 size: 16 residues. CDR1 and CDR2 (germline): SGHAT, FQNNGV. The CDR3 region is CASSQLAGRDNSPLHF. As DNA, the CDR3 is TGTGCCAGCAGCCAGCTCGCGGGACGGGATAATTCACCCCTCCACTTT. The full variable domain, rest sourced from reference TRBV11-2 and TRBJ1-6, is EAGVAQSPRYKIIEKRQSVAFWCNPISGHATLYWYQQILGQGPKLLIQFQNNGVVDDSQLPKDRFSAERLKGVDSTLKIQPAKLEDSAVYLCASSQLAGRDNSPLHFGNGTRLTVT.

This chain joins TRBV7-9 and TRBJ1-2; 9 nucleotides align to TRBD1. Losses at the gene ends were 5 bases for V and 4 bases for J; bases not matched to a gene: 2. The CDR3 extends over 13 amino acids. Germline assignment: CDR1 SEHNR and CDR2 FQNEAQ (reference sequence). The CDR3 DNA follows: TGTGCCAGCAGCCAGGGACAGGGCTATGGCTACACCTTC. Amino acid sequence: CASSQGQGYGYTF.

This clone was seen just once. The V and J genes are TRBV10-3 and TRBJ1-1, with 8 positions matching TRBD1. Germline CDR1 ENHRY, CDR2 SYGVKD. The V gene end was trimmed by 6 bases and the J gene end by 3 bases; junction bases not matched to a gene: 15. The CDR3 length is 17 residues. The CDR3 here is CAIRRDRSLRGHTEAFF. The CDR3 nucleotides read TGTGCCATCAGGAGGGACAGGAGCCTTAGGGGGCACACTGAAGCTTTCTTT.

Here the CDR3 DNA reads TGTGCCAGCAGTGATGGAGGGAATCAGCCCCAGCATTTT. Translating it yields CASSDGGNQPQHF. The V and J genes are TRBV6-1 and TRBJ1-5; unclear D gene. Trimming pared 3 bases from V and 4 bases from J, leaving 7 bases between. This CDR3 has 13 amino acids. In germline, CDR1 is MNHNS, CDR2 SASEGT.

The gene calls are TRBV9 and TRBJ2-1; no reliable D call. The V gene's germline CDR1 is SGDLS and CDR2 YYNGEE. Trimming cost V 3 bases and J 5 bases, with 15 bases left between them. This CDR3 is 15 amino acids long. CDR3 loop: CASSAGVRSDNEQFF. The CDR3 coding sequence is TGTGCCAGCAGCGCCGGCGTGCGGTCGGACAATGAGCAGTTCTTC. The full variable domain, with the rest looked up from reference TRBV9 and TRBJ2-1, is DSGVTQTPKHLITATGQRVTLRCSPRSGDLSVYWYQQSLDQGLQFLIQYYNGEERAKGNILERFSAQQFPDLHSELNLSSLELGDSALYFCASSAGVRSDNEQFFGPGTRLTVL.

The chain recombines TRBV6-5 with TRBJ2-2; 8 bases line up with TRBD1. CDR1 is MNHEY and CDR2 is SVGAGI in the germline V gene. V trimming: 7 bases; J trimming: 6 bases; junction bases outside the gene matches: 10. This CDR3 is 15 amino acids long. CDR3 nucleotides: TGTGCCAGCACCCCCGGCAGGGGGCGCCCCGGGGAGCTGTTTTTT. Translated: CASTPGRGRPGELFF.

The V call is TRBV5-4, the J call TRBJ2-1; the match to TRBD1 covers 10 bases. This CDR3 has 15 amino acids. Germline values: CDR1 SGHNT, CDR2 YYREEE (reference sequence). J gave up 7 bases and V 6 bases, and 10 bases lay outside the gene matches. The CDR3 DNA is TGTGCCAGCACCTCCTGGACAGGGGGGGGGAATGAGCAGTTCTTC. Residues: CASTSWTGGGNEQFF.

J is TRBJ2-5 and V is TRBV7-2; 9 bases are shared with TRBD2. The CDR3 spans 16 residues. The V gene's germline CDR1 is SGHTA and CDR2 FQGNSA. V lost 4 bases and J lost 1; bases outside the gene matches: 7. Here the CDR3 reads CASSSRLAEIQETQYF. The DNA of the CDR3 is TGTGCCAGCAGCTCCAGACTAGCGGAAATCCAAGAGACCCAGTACTTC.

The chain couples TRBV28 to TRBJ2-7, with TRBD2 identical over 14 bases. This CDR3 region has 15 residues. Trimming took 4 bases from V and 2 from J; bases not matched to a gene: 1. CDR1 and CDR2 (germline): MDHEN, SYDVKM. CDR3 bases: TGTGCCAGCAGTTGGGGACTAGCGGGGGCCTACGAGCAGTACTTC. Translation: CASSWGLAGAYEQYF.

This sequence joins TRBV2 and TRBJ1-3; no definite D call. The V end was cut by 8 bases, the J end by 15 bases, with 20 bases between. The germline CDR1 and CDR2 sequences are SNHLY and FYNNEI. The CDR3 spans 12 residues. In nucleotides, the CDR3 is TGTGCCAGCTCTGGCCGGTCCGGGGTTCCATATTTT. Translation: CASSGRSGVPYF.

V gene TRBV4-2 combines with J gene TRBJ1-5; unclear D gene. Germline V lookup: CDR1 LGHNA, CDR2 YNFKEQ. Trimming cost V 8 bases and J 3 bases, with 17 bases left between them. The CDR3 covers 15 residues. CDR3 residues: CASGIEQDFNQPQHF. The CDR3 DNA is TGTGCCAGCGGCATAGAGCAGGACTTCAATCAGCCCCAGCATTTT.

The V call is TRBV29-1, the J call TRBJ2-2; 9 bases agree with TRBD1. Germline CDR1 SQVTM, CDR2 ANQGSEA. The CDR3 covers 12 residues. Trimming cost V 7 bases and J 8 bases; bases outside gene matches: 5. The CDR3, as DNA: TGCAGCGCGGGACAGGGCGTGGGGGAGCTGTTTTTT. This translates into CSAGQGVGELFF.

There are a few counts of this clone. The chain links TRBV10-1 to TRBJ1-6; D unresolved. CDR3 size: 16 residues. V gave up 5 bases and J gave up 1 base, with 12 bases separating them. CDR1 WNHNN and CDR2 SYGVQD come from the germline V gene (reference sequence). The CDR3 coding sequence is TGCGCCAGCAGTCCCCCCCCCGGGTCCTATAATTCACCCCTCCACTTT. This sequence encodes CASSPPPGSYNSPLHF.

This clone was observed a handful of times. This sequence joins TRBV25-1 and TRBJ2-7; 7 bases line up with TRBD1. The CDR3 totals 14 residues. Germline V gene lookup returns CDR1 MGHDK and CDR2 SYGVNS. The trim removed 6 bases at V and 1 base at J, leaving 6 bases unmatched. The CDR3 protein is CASRAGGTSYEQYF. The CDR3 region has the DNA TGTGCCAGCAGGGCAGGGGGAACGTCCTACGAGCAGTACTTC.

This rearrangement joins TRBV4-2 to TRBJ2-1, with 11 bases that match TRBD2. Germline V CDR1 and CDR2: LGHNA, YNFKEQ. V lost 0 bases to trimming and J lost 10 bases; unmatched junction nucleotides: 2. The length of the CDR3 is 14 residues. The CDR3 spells CASSQDSGRDEQFF. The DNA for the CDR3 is TGTGCCAGCAGCCAAGATAGCGGGAGGGACGAGCAGTTCTTC.

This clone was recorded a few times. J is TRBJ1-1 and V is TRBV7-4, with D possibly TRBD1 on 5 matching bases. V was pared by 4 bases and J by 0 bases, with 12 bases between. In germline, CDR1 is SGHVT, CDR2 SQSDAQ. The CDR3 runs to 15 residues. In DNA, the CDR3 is TGTGCCAGCAGCTCCCCGACAGCCGTGAACACTGAAGCTTTCTTT. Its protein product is CASSSPTAVNTEAFF.

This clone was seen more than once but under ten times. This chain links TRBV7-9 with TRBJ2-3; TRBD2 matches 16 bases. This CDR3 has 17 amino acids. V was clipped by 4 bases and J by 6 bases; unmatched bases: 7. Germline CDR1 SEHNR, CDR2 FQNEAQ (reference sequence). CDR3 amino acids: CASSSPGLAGGVDTQYF. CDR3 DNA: TGTGCCAGCAGCTCACCGGGACTAGCGGGAGGGGTGGATACGCAGTATTTT. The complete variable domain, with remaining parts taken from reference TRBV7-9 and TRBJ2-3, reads DTGVSQNPRHKITKRGQNVTFRCDPISEHNRLYWYRQTLGQGPEFLTYFQNEAQLEKSRLLSDRFSAERPKGSFSTLEIQRTEQGDSAMYLCASSSPGLAGGVDTQYFGPGTRLTVL.

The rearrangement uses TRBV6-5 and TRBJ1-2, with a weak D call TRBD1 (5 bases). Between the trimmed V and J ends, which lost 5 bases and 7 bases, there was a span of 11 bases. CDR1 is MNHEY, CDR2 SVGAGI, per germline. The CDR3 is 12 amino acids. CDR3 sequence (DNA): TGTGCCAGCAGTACAGGACCTCGTGGCTACACCTTC. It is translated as CASSTGPRGYTF.

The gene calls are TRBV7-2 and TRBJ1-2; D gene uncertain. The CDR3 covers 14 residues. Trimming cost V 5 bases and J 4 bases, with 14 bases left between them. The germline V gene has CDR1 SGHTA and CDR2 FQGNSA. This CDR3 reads CASSRPGVAYGYTF. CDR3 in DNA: TGTGCCAGCAGCCGGCCCGGGGTCGCCTATGGCTACACCTTC. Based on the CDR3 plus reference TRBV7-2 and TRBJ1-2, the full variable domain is GAGVSQSPSNKVTEKGKDVELRCDPISGHTALYWYRQSLGQGLEFLIYFQGNSAPDKSGLPSDRFSAERTGGSVSTLTIQRTQQEDSAVYLCASSRPGVAYGYTFGSGTRLTVV.

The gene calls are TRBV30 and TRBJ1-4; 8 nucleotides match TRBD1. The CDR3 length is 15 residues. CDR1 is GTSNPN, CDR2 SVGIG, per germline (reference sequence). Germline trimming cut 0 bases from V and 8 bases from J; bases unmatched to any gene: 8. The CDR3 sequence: CAWSVNQGAWEKLFF. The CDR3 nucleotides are TGTGCCTGGAGTGTTAACCAGGGGGCTTGGGAAAAACTGTTTTTT.

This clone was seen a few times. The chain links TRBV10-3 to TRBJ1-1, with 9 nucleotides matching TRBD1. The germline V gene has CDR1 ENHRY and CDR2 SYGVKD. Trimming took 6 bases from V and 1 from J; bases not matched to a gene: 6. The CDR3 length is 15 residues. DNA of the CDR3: TGTGCCATCAGGGGGGGGACAGGGCGGAACACTGAAGCTTTCTTT. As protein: CAIRGGTGRNTEAFF.

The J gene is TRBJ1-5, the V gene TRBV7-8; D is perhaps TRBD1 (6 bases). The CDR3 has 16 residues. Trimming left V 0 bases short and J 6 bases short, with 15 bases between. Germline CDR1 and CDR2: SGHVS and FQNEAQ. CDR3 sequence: CASSLAKRGSAQPQHF. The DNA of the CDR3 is TGTGCCAGCAGCTTAGCGAAAAGGGGGTCGGCTCAGCCCCAGCATTTT.

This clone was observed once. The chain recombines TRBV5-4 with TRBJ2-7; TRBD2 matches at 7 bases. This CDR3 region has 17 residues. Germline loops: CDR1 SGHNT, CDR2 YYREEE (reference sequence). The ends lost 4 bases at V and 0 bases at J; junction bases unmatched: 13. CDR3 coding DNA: TGTGCCAGCAGCCCAATTACGGGGGGAGGGAACTCCTACGAGCAGTACTTC. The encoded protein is CASSPITGGGNSYEQYF.

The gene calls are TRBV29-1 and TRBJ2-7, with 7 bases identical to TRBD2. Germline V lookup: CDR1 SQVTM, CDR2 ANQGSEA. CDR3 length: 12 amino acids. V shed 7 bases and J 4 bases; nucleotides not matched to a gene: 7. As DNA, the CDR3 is TGCAGCGGAAGGGACGGGAGGTACGAGCAGTACTTC. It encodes CSGRDGRYEQYF.